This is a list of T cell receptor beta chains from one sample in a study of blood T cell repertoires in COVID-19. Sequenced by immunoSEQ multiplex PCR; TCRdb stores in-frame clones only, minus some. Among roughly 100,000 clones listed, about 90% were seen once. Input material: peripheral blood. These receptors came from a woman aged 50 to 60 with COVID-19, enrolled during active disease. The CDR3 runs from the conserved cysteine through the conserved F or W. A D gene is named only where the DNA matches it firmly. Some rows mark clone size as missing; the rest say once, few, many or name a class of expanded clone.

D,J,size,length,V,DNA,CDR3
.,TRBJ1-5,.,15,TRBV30,TGTGCCTGGAGTGGGAGACAGTATAGCAATCAGCCCCAGCATTTT,CAWSGRQYSNQPQHF
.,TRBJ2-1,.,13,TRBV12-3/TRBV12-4,TGTGCCAGCAGTTCGGCAGGGATCCGGGCGCAGTTCTTC,CASSSAGIRAQFF
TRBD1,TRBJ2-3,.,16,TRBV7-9,TGTGCCAGCAGCTTAGAAAGGGGACAGAGGTTGTATACGCAGTATTTT,CASSLERGQRLYTQYF
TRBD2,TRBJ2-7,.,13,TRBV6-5,TGTGCCACCACTCCGGGACTAGACTACGAGCAGTACTTC,CATTPGLDYEQYF
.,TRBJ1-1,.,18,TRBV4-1,TGCGCCAGCAGCCAAGATCGTTATCCCCGAACTCCTCACACTGAAGCTTTCTTT,CASSQDRYPRTPHTEAFF
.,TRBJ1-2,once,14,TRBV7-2,TGTGCCAGCAGCTCCAGCGGGTATTCCTATGGCTACACCTTC,CASSSSGYSYGYTF
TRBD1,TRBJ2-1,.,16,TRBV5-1,TGCGCCAGCAGCTTGGGGACAGGGGGATCCTACAATGAGCAGTTCTTC,CASSLGTGGSYNEQFF
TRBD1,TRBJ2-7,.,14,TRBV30,TGTGCCTGGGGGACCGGGACAGGGGCCTACGAGCAGTACTTC,CAWGTGTGAYEQYF
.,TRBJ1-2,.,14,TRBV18,TGTGCCAGCTCACTAAACATACAGGGAGATGGCTACACCTTC,CASSLNIQGDGYTF
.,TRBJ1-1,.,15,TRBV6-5,TGTGCCAGCAGTTACGTAGACAGAGAAGGCACTGAAGCTTTCTTT,CASSYVDREGTEAFF
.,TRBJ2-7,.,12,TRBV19,TGTGCCAGTAGTAGGAGCTCCTACGAGCAGTACTTC,CASSRSSYEQYF
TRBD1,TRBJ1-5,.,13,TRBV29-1,TGCAGCGCGAGGACAGGGGGCGTTCAGCCCCAGCATTTT,CSARTGGVQPQHF
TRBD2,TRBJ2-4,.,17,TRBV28,TGTGCCAGCAGTTTAGCTAGCGGGGGACTAGCCAAAAACATTCAGTACTTC,CASSLASGGLAKNIQYF
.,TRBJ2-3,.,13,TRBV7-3,TGTGCCAGCAGCCTCCCCCCCACAGATACGCAGTATTTT,CASSLPPTDTQYF
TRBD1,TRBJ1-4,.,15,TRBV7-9,TGTGCCAGCAGCGCAGACAGGGCGCCTAATGAAAAACTGTTTTTT,CASSADRAPNEKLFF
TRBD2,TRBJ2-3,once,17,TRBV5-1,TGCGCCAGCAGCTTTCCCCCGGGCGGGGGGGGCACAGATACGCAGTATTTT,CASSFPPGGGGTDTQYF
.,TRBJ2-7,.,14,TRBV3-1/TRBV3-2,TGTGCCAGCAGCCAAGCGGGGAGCTCCTACGAGCAGTACTTC,CASSQAGSSYEQYF
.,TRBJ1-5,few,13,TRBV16,TGTGCCAGCAGCCCCGACAGGAATCAGCCCCAGCATTTT,CASSPDRNQPQHF
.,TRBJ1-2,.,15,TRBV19,TGTGCCAGTAGGGCCCCGGGGGGGCGATACTATGGCTACACCTTC,CASRAPGGRYYGYTF
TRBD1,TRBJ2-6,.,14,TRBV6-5,TGTGCCAGCGGGACAGCCTCTGGGGCCAACGTCCTGACTTTC,CASGTASGANVLTF
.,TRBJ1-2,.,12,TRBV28,TGTGCCAGCAGTTTAACAGACTATGGCTACACCTTC,CASSLTDYGYTF
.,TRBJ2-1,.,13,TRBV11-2,TGTGCCAGCAGCTCCGGTGCCTACAATGAGCAGTTCTTC,CASSSGAYNEQFF
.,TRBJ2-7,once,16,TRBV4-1,TGCGCCAGCAGCCAGGCGGCACAGGGACGATCCTACGAGCAGTACTTC,CASSQAAQGRSYEQYF
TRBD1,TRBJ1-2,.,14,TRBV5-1,TGCGCCAGCAGCTTGGGACAGGGAGACTATGGCTACACCTTC,CASSLGQGDYGYTF
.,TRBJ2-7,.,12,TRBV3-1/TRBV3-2,TGTGCCAGCAGCCAAGAGTCGGGGGAGCAGTACTTC,CASSQESGEQYF
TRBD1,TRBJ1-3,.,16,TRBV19,TGTGCCAGTAGGGACAGGGCTGATTCCTCTGGAAACACCATATATTTT,CASRDRADSSGNTIYF
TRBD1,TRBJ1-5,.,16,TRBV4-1,TGCGCCAGCAGCCAAGGGACAGGGGTGAGCAATCAGCCCCAGCATTTT,CASSQGTGVSNQPQHF
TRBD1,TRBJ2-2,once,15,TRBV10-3,TGTGCCATCAGTGCAGGGGGCACAGTCACCGGGGAGCTGTTTTTT,CAISAGGTVTGELFF
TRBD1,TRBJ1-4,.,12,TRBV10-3,TGTGCCACCCGACAGGGAGGTGAAAAACTGTTTTTT,CATRQGGEKLFF
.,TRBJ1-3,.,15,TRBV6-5,TGTGCCAGCAGTTACGGCGGGGACTCTGGAAACACCATATATTTT,CASSYGGDSGNTIYF
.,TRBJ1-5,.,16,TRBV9,TGTGCCAGCAGCGTAGGGGACAACTTAGGCAATCAGCCCCAGCATTTT,CASSVGDNLGNQPQHF
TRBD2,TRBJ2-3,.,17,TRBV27,TGTGCCAGCAGTCCCTCTCCCTTTGCGGGGGGTGCAGATACGCAGTATTTT,CASSPSPFAGGADTQYF
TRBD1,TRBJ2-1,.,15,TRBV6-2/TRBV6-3,TGTGCCAGCAGTTACTGGAGACAGGGGTACAATGAGCAGTTCTTC,CASSYWRQGYNEQFF
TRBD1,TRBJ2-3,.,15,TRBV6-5,TGTGCCAGCAGTTACCTGGGACAGGGGACAGATACGCAGTATTTT,CASSYLGQGTDTQYF
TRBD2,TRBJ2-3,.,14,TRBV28,TGTGCCAGCAAAGGCGGGGGGTACACAGATACGCAGTATTTT,CASKGGGYTDTQYF
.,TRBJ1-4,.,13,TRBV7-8,TGTGCCAGGCCGGGGACAACTAATGAAAAACTGTTTTTT,CARPGTTNEKLFF
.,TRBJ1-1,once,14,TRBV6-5,TGTGCCAGCAGTTACAGGGGACAGAACACTGAAGCTTTCTTT,CASSYRGQNTEAFF
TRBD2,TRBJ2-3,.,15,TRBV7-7,TGTGCCAGCAGCTTAAGGCTAGCGGGGACAGATACGCAGTATTTT,CASSLRLAGTDTQYF
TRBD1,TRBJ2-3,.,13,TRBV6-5,TGTGCCAGCAGGGGACAGGGCACAGATACGCAGTATTTT,CASRGQGTDTQYF
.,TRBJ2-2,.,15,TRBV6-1,TGTGCCAGCCAAACCTACCTCCCGGAGACCGGGGAGCTGTTTTTT,CASQTYLPETGELFF
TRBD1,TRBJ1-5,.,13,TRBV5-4,TGTGCTTATGGCCGGGACAGTAATCAGCCCCAGCATTTT,CAYGRDSNQPQHF
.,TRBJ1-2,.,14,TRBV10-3,TGTGCCATCAGTCAGACAGGTTATAACTATGGCTACACCTTC,CAISQTGYNYGYTF
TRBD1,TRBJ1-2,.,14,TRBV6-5,TGTGCCAGCAGTTACGGGACAGTCCCCTATGGCTACACCTTC,CASSYGTVPYGYTF
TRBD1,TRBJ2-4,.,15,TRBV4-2,TGTGCCAGCAGCCAAGCGGGACAGACCAAAAACATTCAGTACTTC,CASSQAGQTKNIQYF
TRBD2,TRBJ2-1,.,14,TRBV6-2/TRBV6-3,TGTGCCAGCAGATACGGGGGGTCCTACAATGAGCAGTTCTTC,CASRYGGSYNEQFF
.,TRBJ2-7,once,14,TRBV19,TGTGCCAGTAGTAGAGCAGGACAGCCATACGAGCAGTACTTC,CASSRAGQPYEQYF
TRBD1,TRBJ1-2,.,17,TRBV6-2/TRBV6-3,TGTGCCAGCAGTTTCTCGTCTACCCAGGGGGCAAACTATGGCTACACCTTC,CASSFSSTQGANYGYTF
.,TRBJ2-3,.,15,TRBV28,TGTGCCAGCAGTTTAGGGGCGGGGAACACAGATACGCAGTATTTT,CASSLGAGNTDTQYF
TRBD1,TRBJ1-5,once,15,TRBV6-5,TGTGCCAGCAGCGCGACAGGGAGTGGAAATCAGCCCCAGCATTTT,CASSATGSGNQPQHF
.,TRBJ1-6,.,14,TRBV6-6,TGTGCCAGCAGTTACTCGATCGGGGATTCACCCCTCCACTTT,CASSYSIGDSPLHF